Here is one T cell receptor (beta chain) with its context. As yet, its antigen is unknown. Primers for the PCR totalled 60 Vbeta and 13 Jbeta. As originally analysed: An analysis performed later counted 74 million or so unique TCR beta chains (approximately 12 million of them shared). TCRdb's copy holds only in-frame clones and misses some; the assay was immunoSEQ multiplex PCR. The DNA gave D and trimming, while V, J and clone size come from that table. The table records 180,000 or so clones, about three quarters of them present only once. The data are from a study of cytomegalovirus exposure and HLA in healthy donors. In the study overall: Genetic ancestry analysis placed over 65% of the roughly 400 donors that were genotyped in the Caucasian-associated cluster.

With 3 bases clipped from V and 5 bases from J, the junction kept 16 bases outside the gene matches. CDR1 MDHEN and CDR2 SYDVKM come from the germline V gene. The CDR3 spans 19 residues. Study-wide results and limits: Per published accounts, TCR beta sequences correctly predicted the HLA-A and HLA-B alleles of most subjects.

The TCR was taken from a woman aged 60 to 75 in good health and CMV-seropositive. The chain is built from TRBV28 and TRBJ2-5, with 12 bases identical to TRBD1. Sequenced: PBMCs. The CDR3 sequence is CASSFPLGPGQGAGETQYF. CDR3 coding DNA: TGTGCCAGCAGTTTCCCCCTAGGACCGGGACAGGGGGCAGGGGAGACCCAGTACTTC. The complete variable domain, with remaining parts taken from reference TRBV28 and TRBJ2-5, reads DVKVTQSSRYLVKRTGEKVFLECVQDMDHENMFWYRQDPGLGLRLIYFSYDVKMKEKGDIPEGYSVSREKKERFSLILESASTNQTSMYLCASSFPLGPGQGAGETQYFGPGTRLLVL.